Each of the 22 T cell receptor beta chains below was sequenced from the same sample in a study of blood T cell repertoires in COVID-19. Produced via immunoSEQ multiplex PCR; TCRdb's table is partial and in-frame only. The sample yields more than 80,000 clones, about nine tenths seen once. Material for sequencing was peripheral blood. These receptors came from a young man with COVID-19, enrolled during active disease.

Comments on this clone: Other nucleotide sequences in the sample specify the same CDR3. The chain couples TRBV28 to TRBJ1-1, with unresolved D. The CDR3 runs to 12 residues. The V gene's germline CDR1 is MDHEN and CDR2 SYDVKM. V was shortened by 2 bases and J by 5 bases, with 6 bases between the two germline ends. Here the CDR3 DNA reads TGTGCCAGCAGTTTAACGGGGACTGAAGCTTTCTTT. Its protein product is CASSLTGTEAFF.

The chain recombines TRBV29-1 with TRBJ2-5; no definite D call. V shed 3 bases and J shed 0 bases, with 8 bases lying between them. Germline CDR1 is SQVTM and CDR2 is ANQGSEA. The CDR3 is 13 residues long. CDR3 in amino acids: CSVDLADQETQYF. The CDR3 DNA follows: TGCAGCGTTGACTTGGCGGACCAAGAGACCCAGTACTTC. The variable domain in full, with the rest retrieved from reference TRBV29-1 and TRBJ2-5, is SAVISQKPSRDICQRGTSLTIQCQVDSQVTMMFWYRQQPGQSLTLIATANQGSEATYESGFVIDKFPISRPNLTFSTLTVSNMSPEDSSIYLCSVDLADQETQYFGPGTRLLVL.

This clone was seen only a few times. V is TRBV7-9 and J is TRBJ1-2; no clear D. V lost 5 bases to trimming and J lost 3 bases, with 16 bases between them. Germline assignment: CDR1 SEHNR and CDR2 FQNEAQ (reference sequence). CDR3 length: 15 residues. The CDR3 DNA reads as TGTGCCAGCAGCCCCCTTCGGGGAGAAGACTATGGCTACACCTTC. It is translated as CASSPLRGEDYGYTF.

The rearrangement joins TRBV30 to TRBJ2-7, with D uncertain. Trimming took off 2 bases at V and 6 bases at J, with 8 bases between the two ends. Germline-derived CDR1 and CDR2 are GTSNPN and SVGIG (reference sequence). The CDR3 is 11 amino acids. CDR3 amino acids: CAWSLLGEQYF. DNA for the CDR3: TGTGCCTGGAGTCTACTCGGCGAGCAGTACTTC.

The CDR3: CAWSPRGQGVRTEAFF. The CDR3 DNA follows: TGTGCCTGGAGCCCCCGGGGACAGGGAGTAAGAACTGAAGCTTTCTTT. The chain is built from TRBV30 and TRBJ1-1, with 9 bases identical to TRBD1. V lost 3 bases and J lost 5; bases outside the gene matches: 13. The CDR3 contains 16 residues. Germline V gives CDR1 GTSNPN, CDR2 SVGIG (reference sequence). The full variable domain, its missing parts supplied by reference TRBV30 and TRBJ1-1, is SQTIHQWPATLVQPVGSPLSLECTVEGTSNPNLYWYRQAAGRGLQLLFYSVGIGQISSEVPQNLSASRPQDRQFILSSKKLLLSDSGFYLCAWSPRGQGVRTEAFFGQGTRLTVV.

The DNA of the CDR3 is TGTGCCAGCAGTAGAGGACTAGCGGGAGCGGCAGATACGCAGTATTTT. As protein: CASSRGLAGAADTQYF. V gene TRBV2 combines with J gene TRBJ2-3, with TRBD2 matching 13 bases. The CDR3 is made up of 16 amino acids. Trimming took 5 bases from V and 4 from J; bases not matched to a gene: 6. Germline V gives CDR1 SNHLY, CDR2 FYNNEI.

The chain joins TRBV7-2 to TRBJ1-5; D possibly corresponds to TRBD1 (5 bases). Germline loops: CDR1 SGHTA, CDR2 FQGNSA. V lost 5 bases and J lost 1, with 9 bases in between. The CDR3 is 14 amino acids. The CDR3 sequence is CASSPGLSNQPQHF. The CDR3 nucleotides are TGTGCCAGCAGCCCAGGGTTGAGCAATCAGCCCCAGCATTTT.

The rearrangement uses TRBV9 and TRBJ1-1; TRBD1 matches at 7 bases. Germline assignment: CDR1 SGDLS and CDR2 YYNGEE. The CDR3 is 14 amino acids. V lost 4 bases and J lost 0; bases outside the gene matches: 3. DNA for the CDR3: TGTGCCAGCAGCTCTCAGGGGGTGAACACTGAAGCTTTCTTT. Its translation: CASSSQGVNTEAFF.

The V gene is TRBV27, the J gene TRBJ2-5; 7 bases match TRBD1. CDR1 and CDR2 from the germline V gene are MNHEY and SMNVEV (reference sequence). The CDR3 has 12 residues. Trimming cost V 4 bases and J 9 bases; bases outside gene matches: 5. CDR3 DNA sequence: TGTGCCAGCAGTTCAATCGACAGGGCCCAGTACTTC. Its translation: CASSSIDRAQYF.

This clone was counted only a few times. The V gene is TRBV7-9, the J gene TRBJ2-6; 7 bases map to TRBD1. The V and J ends lost 0 bases and 0 bases, in that order; junction bases with no gene match: 2. Germline CDR1 is SEHNR and CDR2 is FQNEAQ (reference sequence). CDR3 size: 17 residues. The CDR3 bases are TGTGCCAGCAGCTTAGCGGGACAGCCCTCTGGGGCCAACGTCCTGACTTTC. Encoded protein: CASSLAGQPSGANVLTF.

The table lists this clone with a few counts. This chain connects TRBV19 to TRBJ1-5, with D perhaps matching TRBD1 (5 bases). Trimming pared 1 base from V and 6 bases from J, leaving 16 bases between. This CDR3 is built from 16 residues. Germline assignment: CDR1 LNHDA and CDR2 SQIVND (reference sequence). This chain's CDR3 is CASSIGSLFGAQPQHF. CDR3 nucleotide sequence: TGTGCCAGTAGTATAGGAAGCCTGTTTGGGGCTCAGCCCCAGCATTTT.

The genes are TRBV4-3 and TRBJ2-7, with 9 bases lining up with TRBD2. Germline V CDR1 and CDR2: LGHNA, YSLEER. This CDR3 is built from 14 residues. The V segment lost 4 bases and the J segment 4 bases; nucleotides outside the gene matches: 5. CDR3 region: CASSPSSGIYEQYF. The CDR3 nucleotides are TGCGCCAGCAGCCCATCTAGCGGGATTTACGAGCAGTACTTC.

The chain has TRBV30 and TRBJ1-1; a possible D gene is TRBD1 (5 bases). This CDR3 comprises 11 residues. CDR1 and CDR2 (germline): GTSNPN, SVGIG (reference sequence). Trimming took off 3 bases at V and 3 bases at J, with 5 bases between the two ends. CDR3 DNA sequence: TGTGCCTGGAGCAGGGACACTGAAGCTTTCTTT. Protein: CAWSRDTEAFF.

The chain carries TRBV27 and TRBJ1-5; D gene ambiguous. Germline CDR1 is MNHEY and CDR2 is SMNVEV (reference sequence). Trimming removed 3 bases from V and 4 bases from J, with 10 bases in between. The length of the CDR3 is 14 residues. The CDR3 DNA reads TGTGCCAGCAGTTTCGGCAGGTTAAATCAGCCCCAGCATTTT. The encoded protein is CASSFGRLNQPQHF.

CDR3 loop: CASSLRSSGSSKGRNEQFF. CDR3 bases: TGTGCCAGCAGCTTAAGGTCTAGCGGGAGCTCTAAAGGGAGGAATGAGCAGTTCTTC. J is TRBJ2-1 and V is TRBV11-2; 10 nucleotides align to TRBD2. The germline gives CDR1 SGHAT, CDR2 FQNNGV. Trimming removed 2 bases from V and 7 bases from J; junction bases left unmatched: 17. This CDR3 spans 19 amino acids. The whole variable domain, filled in from reference TRBV11-2 and TRBJ2-1, reads EAGVAQSPRYKIIEKRQSVAFWCNPISGHATLYWYQQILGQGPKLLIQFQNNGVVDDSQLPKDRFSAERLKGVDSTLKIQPAKLEDSAVYLCASSLRSSGSSKGRNEQFFGPGTRLTVL.

The table lists this clone with a few counts. The gene calls are TRBV5-5 and TRBJ2-7, with 8 bases that match TRBD1. V trimming: 0 bases; J trimming: 2 bases; junction bases outside the gene matches: 4. Germline V gene sequence: CDR1 SGHKS, CDR2 YYEKEE (reference sequence). CDR3 length: 15 residues. The CDR3 is CASSLGTGLAYEQYF. The CDR3 region has the DNA TGTGCCAGCAGCTTGGGGACAGGGTTGGCCTACGAGCAGTACTTC.

The chain links TRBV10-1 to TRBJ1-6; D unclear. Looked up from germline, CDR1 is WNHNN and CDR2 is SYGVQD (reference sequence). This CDR3 contains 13 residues. Trimming shortened V by 3 bases and J by 7 bases, and 7 bases separated the two germline ends. The CDR3 sequence: CASSDRSNSPLHF. In DNA form, the CDR3 reads TGCGCCAGCAGTGACAGATCAAATTCACCCCTCCACTTT.

The rearrangement uses TRBV7-9 and TRBJ2-1; 11 nucleotides align to TRBD2. V gave up 3 bases and J gave up 8 bases; unmatched junction bases: 6. The CDR3 runs to 15 residues. From germline, CDR1 is SEHNR and CDR2 FQNEAQ (reference sequence). This CDR3 is CASSFGLAGGHEQFF. The CDR3 DNA follows: TGTGCCAGCAGCTTCGGCCTAGCGGGAGGCCATGAGCAGTTCTTC.

CDR3 sequence (DNA): TGCAGTGCTAGTGGGCGGGGGAAGGTATGGAATGAGCAGTTCTTC. It yields the protein CSASGRGKVWNEQFF. The rearrangement uses TRBV20-1 and TRBJ2-1, with 7 positions matching TRBD2. Trimming cost V 3 bases and J 7 bases; bases outside gene matches: 12. The germline gives CDR1 DFQATT, CDR2 SNEGSKA (reference sequence). This CDR3 comprises 15 residues.

This rearrangement joins TRBV29-1 to TRBJ2-7, with 10 bases identical to TRBD1. This CDR3 spans 20 amino acids. V was clipped by 1 base and J by 0 bases; unmatched bases: 18. Germline CDR1 reads SQVTM; CDR2 reads ANQGSEA. CDR3 DNA: TGCAGCGTTGAAGCTAATGTTAGGGGACAGGGGAGCCCGAGCTCCTACGAGCAGTACTTC. It yields the protein CSVEANVRGQGSPSSYEQYF.

This clone was seen more than once but under ten times. The DNA of the CDR3 is TGTGCCAGCAGTCCCACTTTGGTGGCCCAGCATTTT. This sequence encodes CASSPTLVAQHF. The genes are TRBV28 and TRBJ1-5; no clear D gene. V was cut by 5 bases and J by 11 bases, with 13 bases left in between. Germline CDR1 reads MDHEN; CDR2 reads SYDVKM. The CDR3 totals 12 residues.

CDR3 residues: CASSDLQGGYYGYTF. As DNA, the CDR3 is TGCGCCAGCAGTGATTTACAGGGAGGGTACTATGGCTACACCTTC. The V and J genes are TRBV10-2 and TRBJ1-2, with D possibly being TRBD1 (6 bases). V shed 3 bases and J shed 3 bases, with 14 bases lying between them. CDR3 size: 15 residues. Germline V CDR1 and CDR2: WSHSY, SAAADI.